This TCR beta chain was identified during a study of identical twins. Each donor (without exception) was a healthy Caucasian. TCRdb redid the calling of the 5' RACE reads with MiXCR, one entry per CDR3 protein. The sample contains under 500,000 distinct CDR3 sequences, about 13% of which appear only once. Study observations and caveats: The models gave estimates that fell short of the out-of-frame TCR alpha sharing seen in monozygotic twins.

Of note for this clonotype: Its specificity is not known.

The CDR3 extends over 14 amino acids. Germline V gene sequence: CDR1 MDHEN, CDR2 SYDVKM. The V and J ends lost 4 bases and 3 bases respectively, with 10 bases between them. The same data also went into a second study, on yellow fever vaccine responses in identical twins.

This TCR was sampled from a woman between 18 and 29 years old in good health. Material: CD4+ T cells sorted from blood. J is TRBJ1-3 and V is TRBV28, with D hard to call. In DNA form, the CDR3 reads TGTGCCAGCAGTTACTCCCGGTTTGGAAACACCATATATTTT. Amino acid sequence: CASSYSRFGNTIYF.